The 5 T cell receptor beta chains below all came from one sample that was sequenced in a study of T cell changes during pregnancy in multiple sclerosis. Here immunoSEQ multiplex PCR was the method, and the copy in TCRdb shows in-frame clones only, minus some. The data contain 60,000 to 85,000 clones, about 91% of them singletons. The sequences come from peripheral blood, collected in the second trimester of pregnancy. The receptors shown here come from a female donor in good health, enrolled as a control in a pregnancy study.

The gene calls are TRBV5-6 and TRBJ2-7; weak D call: TRBD1 (5 bases). The CDR3 covers 12 residues. Germline V gene data show CDR1 as SGHDT and CDR2 as YYEEEE. V was shortened by 3 bases and J by 2 bases, with 6 bases between the two germline ends. CDR3 in amino acids: CASSWGPYEQYF. In DNA, the CDR3 is TGTGCCAGCAGCTGGGGCCCCTACGAGCAGTACTTC. Full variable domain (outside the CDR3, taken from reference TRBV5-6 and TRBJ2-7): DAGVTQSPTHLIKTRGQQVTLRCSPKSGHDTVSWYQQALGQGPQFIFQYYEEEERQRGNFPDRFSGHQFPNYSSELNVNALLLGDSALYLCASSWGPYEQYFGPGTRLTVT.

The V gene is TRBV5-5, the J gene TRBJ2-5; D not resolved. Trimming left V 1 base short and J 1 base short, with 5 bases between. The germline V gene encodes CDR1 SGHKS and CDR2 YYEKEE (reference sequence). This CDR3 spans 13 amino acids. Here the CDR3 reads CASSLYFQETQYF. The CDR3 nucleotides read TGTGCCAGCAGCTTGTACTTCCAAGAGACCCAGTACTTC.

This clone was seen once. The CDR3 here is CASSTDREIRHEQFF. The CDR3 bases are TGTGCCAGCAGCACTGACAGGGAAATCCGGCATGAGCAGTTCTTC. This sequence joins TRBV5-8 and TRBJ2-1; 7 bases map to TRBD1. The CDR3 contains 15 residues. J was trimmed by 8 bases and V by 4 bases; bases with no gene match: 12. The germline gives CDR1 SGHTS, CDR2 YDEGEE. Together with reference TRBV5-8 and TRBJ2-1, the CDR3 gives the full variable domain: EAGVTQSPTHLIKTRGQQATLRCSPISGHTSVYWYQQALGLGLQFLLWYDEGEERNRGNFPPRFSGRQFPNYSSELNVNALELEDSALYLCASSTDREIRHEQFFGPGTRLTVL.

This CDR3 reads CASSLGGSGEQFF. The DNA for the CDR3 is TGTGCCAGCAGCTTGGGGGGGTCGGGAGAGCAGTTCTTC. The V and J genes are TRBV13 and TRBJ2-1, with 7 positions matching TRBD2. The CDR3 extends over 13 amino acids. After removal of 3 bases from V and 10 bases from J, the junction contained 6 bases not matched to a gene. Germline V CDR1 and CDR2: PRHDT, FYEKMQ (reference sequence).

The chain carries TRBV5-1 and TRBJ2-1; 7 bases agree with TRBD1. This CDR3 contains 17 residues. J lost 2 bases, V lost 0 bases, and 8 bases had no gene match. The V gene's germline CDR1 is SGHRS and CDR2 YFSETQ. CDR3: CASSLDLGTATYNEQFF. The CDR3 nucleotides are TGCGCCAGCAGCTTGGACCTCGGGACAGCGACCTACAATGAGCAGTTCTTC.